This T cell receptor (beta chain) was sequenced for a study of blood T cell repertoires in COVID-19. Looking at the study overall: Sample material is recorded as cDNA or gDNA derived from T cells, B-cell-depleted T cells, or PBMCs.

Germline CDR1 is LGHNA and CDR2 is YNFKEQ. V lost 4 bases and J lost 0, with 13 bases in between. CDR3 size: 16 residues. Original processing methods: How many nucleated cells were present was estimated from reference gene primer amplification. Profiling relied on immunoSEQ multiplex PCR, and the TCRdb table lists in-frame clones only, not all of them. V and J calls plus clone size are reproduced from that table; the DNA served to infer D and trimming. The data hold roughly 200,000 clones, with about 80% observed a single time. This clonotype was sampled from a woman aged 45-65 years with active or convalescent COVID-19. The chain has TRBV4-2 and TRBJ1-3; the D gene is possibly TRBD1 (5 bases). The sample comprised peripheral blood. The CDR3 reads CASSPGRQSSGNTIYF. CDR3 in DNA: TGTGCCAGCAGCCCAGGGAGGCAGTCCTCTGGAAACACCATATATTTT.